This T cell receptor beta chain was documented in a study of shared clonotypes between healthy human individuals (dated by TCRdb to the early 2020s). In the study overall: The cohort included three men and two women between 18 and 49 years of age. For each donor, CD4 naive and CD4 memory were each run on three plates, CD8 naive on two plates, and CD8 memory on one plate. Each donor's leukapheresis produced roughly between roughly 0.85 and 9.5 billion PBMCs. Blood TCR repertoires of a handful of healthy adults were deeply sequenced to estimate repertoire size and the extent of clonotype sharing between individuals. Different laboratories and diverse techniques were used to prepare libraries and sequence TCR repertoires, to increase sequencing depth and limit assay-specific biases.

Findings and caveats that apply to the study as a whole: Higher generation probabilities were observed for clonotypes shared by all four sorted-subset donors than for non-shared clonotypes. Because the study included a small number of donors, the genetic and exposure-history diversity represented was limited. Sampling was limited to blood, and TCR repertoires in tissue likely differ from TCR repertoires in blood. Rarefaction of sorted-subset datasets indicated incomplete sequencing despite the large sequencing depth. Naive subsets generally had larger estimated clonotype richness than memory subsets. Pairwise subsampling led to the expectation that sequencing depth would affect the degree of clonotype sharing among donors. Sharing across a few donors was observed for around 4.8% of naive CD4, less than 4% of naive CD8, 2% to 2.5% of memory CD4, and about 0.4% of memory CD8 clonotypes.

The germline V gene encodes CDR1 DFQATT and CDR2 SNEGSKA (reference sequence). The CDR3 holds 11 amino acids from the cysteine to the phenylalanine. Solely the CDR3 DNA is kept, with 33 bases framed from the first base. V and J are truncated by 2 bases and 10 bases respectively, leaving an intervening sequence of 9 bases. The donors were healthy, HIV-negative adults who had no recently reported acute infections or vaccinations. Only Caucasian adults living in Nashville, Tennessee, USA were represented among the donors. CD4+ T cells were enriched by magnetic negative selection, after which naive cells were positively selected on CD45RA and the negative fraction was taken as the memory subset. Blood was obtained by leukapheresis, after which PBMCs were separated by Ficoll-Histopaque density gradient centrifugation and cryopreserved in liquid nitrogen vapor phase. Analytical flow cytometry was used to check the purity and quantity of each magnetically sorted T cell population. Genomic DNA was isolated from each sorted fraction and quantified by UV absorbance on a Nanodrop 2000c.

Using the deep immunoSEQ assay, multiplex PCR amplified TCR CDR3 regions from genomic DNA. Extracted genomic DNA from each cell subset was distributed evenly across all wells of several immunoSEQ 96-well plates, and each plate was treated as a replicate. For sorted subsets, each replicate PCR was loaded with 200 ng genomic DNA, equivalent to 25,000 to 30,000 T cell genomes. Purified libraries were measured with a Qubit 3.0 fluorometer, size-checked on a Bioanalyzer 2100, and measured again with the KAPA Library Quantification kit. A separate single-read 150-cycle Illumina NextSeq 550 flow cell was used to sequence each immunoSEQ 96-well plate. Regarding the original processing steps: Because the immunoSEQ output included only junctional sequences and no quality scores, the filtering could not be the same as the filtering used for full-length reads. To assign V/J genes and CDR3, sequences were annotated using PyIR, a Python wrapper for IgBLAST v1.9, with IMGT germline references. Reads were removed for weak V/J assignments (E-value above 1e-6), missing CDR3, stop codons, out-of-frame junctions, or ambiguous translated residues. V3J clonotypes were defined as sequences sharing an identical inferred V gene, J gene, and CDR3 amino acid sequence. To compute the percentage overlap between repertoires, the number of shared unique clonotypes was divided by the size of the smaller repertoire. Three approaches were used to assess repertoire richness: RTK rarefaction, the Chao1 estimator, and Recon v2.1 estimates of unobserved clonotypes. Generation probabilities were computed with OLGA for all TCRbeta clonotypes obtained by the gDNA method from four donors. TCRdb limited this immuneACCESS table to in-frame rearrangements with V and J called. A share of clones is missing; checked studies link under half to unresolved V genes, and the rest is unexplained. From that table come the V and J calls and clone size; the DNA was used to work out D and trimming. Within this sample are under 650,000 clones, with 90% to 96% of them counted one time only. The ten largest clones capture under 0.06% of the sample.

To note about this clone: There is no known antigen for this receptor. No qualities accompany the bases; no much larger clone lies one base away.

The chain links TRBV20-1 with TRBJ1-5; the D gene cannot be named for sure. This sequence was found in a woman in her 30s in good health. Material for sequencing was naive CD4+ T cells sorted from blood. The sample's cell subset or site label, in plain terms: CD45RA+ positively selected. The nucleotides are TGCAGTGCTAGAACCTCGGGACCCCAGCATTTT. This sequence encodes CSARTSGPQHF.